Following are 12 T cell receptor beta chains from one sample sequenced in a study of T cell repertoires in cytomegalovirus infection. TCRdb fed the reads into MiXCR, producing one record per CDR3 protein. This sample has 250,000 or so distinct CDR3 sequences, with roughly 9.1% found just once. Sequencing was done on a sample of PBMCs. All receptors come from a human donor in good health (CMV status not recorded). Some clones in this sample may be carry-over from other donors' samples.

In its sample, this clonotype was seen many times. V and J are TRBV7-2 and TRBJ2-3, with a tentative D call TRBD1 (5 bases). V was cut by 4 bases and J by 6 bases, with 14 bases left in between. CDR1 SGHTA and CDR2 FQGNSA come from the germline V gene. The CDR3 is 14 residues long. CDR3 bases: TGTGCCAGCAGCTCCGGACATTTGGGGGATACGCAGTATTTT. Translating gives CASSSGHLGDTQYF.

This clonotype was observed many times. The chain combines TRBV7-8 with TRBJ1-2; D not resolved. V lost 4 bases and J lost 7, with 19 bases in between. CDR1 is SGHVS and CDR2 is FQNEAQ in the germline V gene. CDR3 length: 15 amino acids. The CDR3 DNA follows: TGTGCCAGCAGCTCCCACCTGGTGGGTGGCCGTGGCTACACCTTC. As protein: CASSSHLVGGRGYTF.

This clonotype was picked up many times. The V gene is TRBV28, the J gene TRBJ2-5, with a tentative D call TRBD2 (6 bases). The CDR3 totals 13 residues. The V gene's germline CDR1 is MDHEN and CDR2 SYDVKM. Trimming pared 8 bases from V and 2 bases from J, leaving 12 bases between. The CDR3 reads CASCRGRQETQYF. As DNA, the CDR3 is TGTGCCAGCTGCCGGGGGAGGCAAGAGACCCAGTACTTC.

This clonotype turned up a few times. This sequence joins TRBV11-2 and TRBJ2-1; 7 bases align to TRBD2. This CDR3 region has 15 residues. The V segment lost 7 bases and the J segment 4 bases; nucleotides outside the gene matches: 10. CDR1 is SGHAT, CDR2 FQNNGV, per germline. CDR3 DNA: TGTGCCAGCACCTTGGGGGGGTACTCTTACAATGAGCAGTTCTTC. Translated, it gives CASTLGGYSYNEQFF.

V is TRBV6-6 and J is TRBJ1-1; D unresolved. In germline, CDR1 is MNHNY, CDR2 SVGAGI (reference sequence). Trimming left V 0 bases short and J 8 bases short, with 1 base between. This CDR3 has 10 residues. The CDR3 loop is CASSYSEAFF. Written as DNA, the CDR3 is TGTGCCAGCAGTTACTCGGAAGCTTTCTTT.

A few counts support this clonotype. The V call is TRBV20-1, the J call TRBJ2-3; perhaps D is TRBD1 or TRBD2 (5 bases each). Trimming left V 6 bases short and J 2 bases short, with 18 bases between. The CDR3 length is 15 residues. The germline CDR1 and CDR2 sequences are DFQATT and SNEGSKA (reference sequence). The CDR3 nucleotides are TGCAGTGCCCCCGCTGGGACCTGGAACACAGATACGCAGTATTTT. Amino acid sequence: CSAPAGTWNTDTQYF.

This clonotype came up many times. Here the CDR3 reads CSAQGLNSNQPQHF. CDR3 bases: TGCAGTGCTCAGGGGCTAAATAGCAATCAGCCCCAGCATTTT. The gene calls are TRBV20-1 and TRBJ1-5; TRBD1 might be the D (6 bases). Germline values: CDR1 DFQATT, CDR2 SNEGSKA (reference sequence). V was clipped by 5 bases and J by 0 bases, with 11 bases between them. The CDR3 consists of 14 residues.

This clonotype was detected many times. The genes are TRBV7-2 and TRBJ2-2; 9 bases match TRBD2. Germline CDR1 SGHTA, CDR2 FQGNSA. The CDR3 loop spans 16 amino acids. V lost 5 bases and J lost 7; bases outside the gene matches: 11. CDR3 coding DNA: TGTGCCAGCAGCCAGAGAAGGCGGGAGGGGATCGGGGAGCTGTTTTTT. Amino acid sequence: CASSQRRREGIGELFF.

Many counts were recorded for this clonotype. This chain connects TRBV11-2 to TRBJ2-3; possibly TRBD2 for D (7 bases). This CDR3 contains 16 residues. The germline V gene has CDR1 SGHAT and CDR2 FQNNGV. Trimming took off 5 bases at V and 2 bases at J, with 17 bases between the two ends. Here the CDR3 DNA reads TGTGCCAGCAGCCCCATAGGGGGGGGATTCACAGATACGCAGTATTTT. As protein: CASSPIGGGFTDTQYF.

This clonotype was seen a few times. V is TRBV7-6 and J is TRBJ1-5; D is perhaps TRBD1 (6 bases). The CDR3 length is 14 residues. V gave up 5 bases and J gave up 6 bases, with 14 bases separating them. Germline-derived CDR1 and CDR2 are SGHVS and FNYEAQ. The CDR3, as DNA: TGTGCCAGCAGCCCCGGGGGCAGTGCTCAGCCCCAGCATTTT. This encodes CASSPGGSAQPQHF. The full variable domain, its missing parts supplied by reference TRBV7-6 and TRBJ1-5, is GAGVSQSPRYKVTKRGQDVALRCDPISGHVSLYWYRQALGQGPEFLTYFNYEAQQDKSGLPNDRFSAERPEGSISTLTIQRTEQRDSAMYRCASSPGGSAQPQHFGDGTRLSIL.

This clonotype has at least ten counts. This chain joins TRBV12-3 or TRBV12-4 and TRBJ2-3; D is possibly TRBD1 (5 bases). The V end lost 6 bases, the J end lost 0 bases, and 13 bases lay between the germline ends. This CDR3 is built from 15 residues. CDR3 nucleotides: TGTGCCAGCAGCCCAGGGCAGGCTAGCACAGATACGCAGTATTTT. Its protein product is CASSPGQASTDTQYF.

In this sample, this clonotype turned up many times. This chain joins TRBV7-2 and TRBJ2-2; the D is unclear. The CDR3 sequence is 14 residues long. The V and J ends lost 5 bases and 6 bases respectively, with 13 bases between them. Per the germline V gene, CDR1 is SGHTA and CDR2 is FQGNSA. CDR3 loop: CASSPRLGSGELFF. CDR3 in DNA: TGTGCCAGCAGCCCTAGATTGGGGTCCGGGGAGCTGTTTTTT.